This entry describes one TCR beta chain. Its antigen is unidentified. The sample comes from a study of long-term antiretroviral therapy in people with HIV. Study observations and caveats: Possibly under older ART regimens, blood was drawn between about 2004 and 2018. It was observed that HIV repertoires exhibited narrower CDR3 length ranges than controls.

Every one of the donors gave at least one pre-ART PBMC sample and at least two post-ART PBMC samples. A v3.0 immunoSEQ assay was performed at survey level. Sequencing used immunoSEQ multiplex PCR; TCRdb keeps in-frame clones, though not all of them. The data contain more than 20,000 clones, 85% to 90% of them singletons. This TCR derives from a woman aged 25 to 39 with HIV. The sample consisted of unsorted PBMCs, taken 1.9 years after starting antiretroviral therapy.

The CDR3 coding sequence is TGCAGCGTGGCGGGACAGGGCTATGGCTACACCTTC. Translating it yields CSVAGQGYGYTF. The chain carries TRBV29-1 and TRBJ1-2; 9 bases fit TRBD1. The V and J ends lost 6 bases and 4 bases, in that order; junction bases with no gene match: 3. Germline V gene lookup returns CDR1 SQVTM and CDR2 ANQGSEA. The CDR3 covers 12 residues.